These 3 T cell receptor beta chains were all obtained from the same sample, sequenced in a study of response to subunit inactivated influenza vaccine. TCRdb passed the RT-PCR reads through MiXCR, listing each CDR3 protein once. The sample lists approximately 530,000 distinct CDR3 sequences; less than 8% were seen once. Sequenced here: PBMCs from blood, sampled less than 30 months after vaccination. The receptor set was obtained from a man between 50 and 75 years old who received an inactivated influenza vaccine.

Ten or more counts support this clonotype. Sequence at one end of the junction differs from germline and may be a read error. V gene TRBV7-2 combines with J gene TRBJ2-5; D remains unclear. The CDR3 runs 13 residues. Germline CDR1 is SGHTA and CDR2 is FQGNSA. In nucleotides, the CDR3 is TGTGCCAGCAGTTTAGTAAGGGAAGAGACCCAGTACTTC. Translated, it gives CASSLVREETQYF.

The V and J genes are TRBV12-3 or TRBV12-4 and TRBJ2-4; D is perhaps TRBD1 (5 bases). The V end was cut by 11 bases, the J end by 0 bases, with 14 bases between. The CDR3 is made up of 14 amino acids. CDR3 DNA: TGTGCCTCAAGGATGGGGCTAGCCAAAAACATTCAGTACTTC. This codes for CASRMGLAKNIQYF.

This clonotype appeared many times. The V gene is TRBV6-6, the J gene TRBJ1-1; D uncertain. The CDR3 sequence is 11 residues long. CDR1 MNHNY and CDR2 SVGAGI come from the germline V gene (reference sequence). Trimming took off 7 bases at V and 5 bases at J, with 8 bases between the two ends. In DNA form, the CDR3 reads TGTGCCAGCACTGGGCTTACTGAAGCTTTCTTT. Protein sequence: CASTGLTEAFF.